The present T cell receptor (beta chain) was sequenced within a study of CD8+CD57+ T cells in acquired aplastic anemia (dated by TCRdb to the late 2010s). The study in broad terms: On average, sorted CD4+ and CD8+ cells yielded approximately 3 ug of extracted DNA, with a range of about 0.19 to 30 ug. CD8+CD57+ expansion was defined as a frequency above the mean frequency observed in healthy subjects. General findings and caveats noted by the study authors: Approximately 31 CD8+ CDR3 sequences were found in both patients and controls but appeared to be highly expressed in patients and within the immunodominant clones of the patients. CD8+ Simpson's diversity did not differ significantly between patients and healthy controls (P=0.060).

At the junction V is shortened by 6 bases and J by 2 bases, with 8 bases in between. The CDR3 has 13 amino acids, counting the end cysteine and phenylalanine. Just CDR3 DNA is preserved here, 39 bases in frame from base 1. Based on the germline V gene (reference sequence), the CDR1 and CDR2 sequences are SGHKS and YYEKEE. The patients picked for sequencing were ones in whom flow cytometry had shown an expansion of CD8+CD57+ cells. Severe acquired aplastic anemia was diagnosed in all patients according to International Study of Aplastic Anemia and Agranulocytosis and Camitta criteria. No therapy had been received by the patients at the time of blood sampling. In the study, sorted CD4+ and CD8+ blood T cells from patients with severe aplastic anemia and from healthy subjects underwent deep sequencing of TCR repertoires. In the USA, patient enrollment took place under clinicaltrials.gov protocols 00001620, 01623167, 00001397, 00071045, 00081523 and 00961064. Ficoll-Paque density gradient centrifugation was used to isolate peripheral blood mononuclear cells. Before DNA extraction, CD4+ and CD8+ T cells were sorted by FACS or by magnetic beads.

TCR beta VDJ combination and CDR3 sequence profiling used genomic DNA as the template. An Illumina HiSeq 2000 was used for TCR repertoire sequencing. For the original study's pipeline: TRBV/TRBJ rearrangement plots, CDR3 size and DJ length profiles, and Simpson's diversity index were used to assess repertoires. The most abundant DNA sequence in the deep sequencing data was taken as the immunodominant clone. CDR3 amino acid sequences were screened for sharing across subjects and were compared with published repertoires and the VDJdb database. The raw public reads went through TCRdb reprocessing: fastp at Q25, MiXCR clone calling, in-frame beta chains kept. Each entry merges the rows of one CDR3 protein and shows their most common DNA and genes. None of the V and J calls come from the authors' own analysis; TCRdb made them. The sample yields about 160,000 distinct CDR3 sequences; about two thirds were counted once. The ten most abundant clones make up 40% to 55% of the sample.

In its sample, this clonotype was seen a few times. Its antigen is currently not known. No qualities accompany the bases; no much larger clone lies one base away. This TCR derives from a human donor with aplastic anemia. Recombination linked TRBV5-5 to TRBJ2-2, with the identity of the D gene unclear. The source material was sorted CD4+, CD8+, or CD8+CD57+ T cells (not recorded which) from PBMCs. The CDR3 region: CASTTPNTGELFF. The DNA sequence is as follows: TGTGCCAGCACCACGCCAAACACCGGGGAGCTGTTTTTT.